Listed below are T cell receptor beta chains from one sample, sequenced in a study of technical replicates of blood from a handful of donors. Libraries were prepared by immunoSEQ multiplex PCR; TCRdb keeps only in-frame clonotypes and omits some of them. The table records 100,000 or so clones, over 90% of them present only once. The sample taken for sequencing was T cells isolated from PBMCs. These receptors were taken from a human donor in good health. Each CDR3 is given with its conserved first and last residue. D genes are given only for firm matches. Not every row has a clone size; where given, it reads once, few, many or a size class.

clone size	V gene	D gene	J gene	CDR3 DNA	CDR3 protein
-	TRBV28	TRBD1	TRBJ1-2	TGTGCCAGCAGTCCCCCCGGGACAGGGACTCGAACTGGCTACACCTTC	CASSPPGTGTRTGYTF
-	TRBV2	-	TRBJ2-7	TGTGCCAGCAGTCTAACAGGATACGAGCAGTACTTC	CASSLTGYEQYF
-	TRBV7-9	TRBD1	TRBJ1-3	TGTGCCAGCAGCCCGGACAGGGCCGGAAACACCATATATTTT	CASSPDRAGNTIYF
once	TRBV9	-	TRBJ2-3	TGTGCCAGCAGCGTAGTAGCGGACTACACAGATACGCAGTATTTT	CASSVVADYTDTQYF
once	TRBV7-9	-	TRBJ2-7	TGTGCCAGCAGCTCCCGAGACGTGGTGGGAGTCTCCTACGAGCAGTACTTC	CASSSRDVVGVSYEQYF
-	TRBV18	-	TRBJ1-3	TGTGCCAGCTCACCCCGGTCGACTGGAAACACCATATATTTT	CASSPRSTGNTIYF
-	TRBV18	-	TRBJ2-2	TGTGCCAGCTCACCCACTACTAGCAACACCGGGGAGCTGTTTTTT	CASSPTTSNTGELFF
-	TRBV29-1	TRBD1	TRBJ2-1	TGCAGCGTCCCGGGACAGGGGGCCCAATTTAGCAATGAGCAGTTCTTC	CSVPGQGAQFSNEQFF
-	TRBV5-1	TRBD1	TRBJ2-2	TGCGCCAGCAGCTCGAGACCGGGACAGGAGAACACCGGGGAGCTGTTTTTT	CASSSRPGQENTGELFF
once	TRBV4-1	-	TRBJ2-5	TGCGCCAGCAGCCAAAGACAGGGCCGGGGGGAGACCCAGTACTTC	CASSQRQGRGETQYF
-	TRBV12-5	-	TRBJ2-3	TGTGCTAGTGGTTTGGGCAGTTCTCCTGAGGTAAAGTATTTT	CASGLGSSPEVKYF
-	TRBV5-1	-	TRBJ2-3	TGCGCCAGCAGCCCCGGATTAAGGGGACAAACAGATACGCAGTATTTT	CASSPGLRGQTDTQYF
-	TRBV5-1	TRBD1	TRBJ2-1	TGCGCCAGCAGCGGGGGACAGGGTCTTTTCCCTAATGAGCAGTTCTTC	CASSGGQGLFPNEQFF
-	TRBV23-1	-	TRBJ1-1	TGCGCCAGCACTCCTGTCCCGGTTAACACTGAAGCTTTCTTT	CASTPVPVNTEAFF
-	TRBV11-2	-	TRBJ2-7	TGTGCCAGCAGCTTACCTCAGTACGAGCAGTACTTC	CASSLPQYEQYF
once	TRBV6-5	-	TRBJ2-7	TGTGCCAGCAGTTACTCGGATAGAAGCGGCGAGCAGTACTTC	CASSYSDRSGEQYF
-	TRBV28	-	TRBJ1-2	TGTGCCAGCAGTTTATGGGCAGGGGTGGATGGCTACACCTTC	CASSLWAGVDGYTF
-	TRBV11-2	-	TRBJ2-7	TGTGCCAGCAGCTTAGGGGGGGGCGTTGGATACGAGCAGTACTTC	CASSLGGGVGYEQYF
-	TRBV6-1	-	TRBJ1-5	TGTGCCAGCAGTGAAGTTACTGGTCTGGGAGAGGGAGGCAATCAGCCCCAGCATTTT	CASSEVTGLGEGGNQPQHF
-	TRBV5-5	-	TRBJ1-5	TGTGCCAGCAGTCCGGAGTCAGGGCGGAATCAGCCCCAGCATTTT	CASSPESGRNQPQHF
-	TRBV9	-	TRBJ2-5	TGTGCCAGCAGCGTAGCCTCTCGGGAGACCCAGTACTTC	CASSVASRETQYF
-	TRBV28	TRBD1	TRBJ2-7	TGTGCCAGCAGCCAGGGGGCAGCTGAGGCCTACGAGCAGTACTTC	CASSQGAAEAYEQYF
-	TRBV6-1	TRBD2	TRBJ2-3	TGTGCCAGCAGTGAATTCGGTTGGGGACTAGCGGAAGATACGCAGTATTTT	CASSEFGWGLAEDTQYF
-	TRBV19	-	TRBJ2-3	TGTGCCAGTAGTATAGATCGGAGTGCCACAGATACGCAGTATTTT	CASSIDRSATDTQYF
-	TRBV5-6	-	TRBJ2-3	TGTGCCAGCAGCACCATACAGCATCAGACGCAGTATTTT	CASSTIQHQTQYF
-	TRBV6-4	-	TRBJ2-3	TGTGCCAGCAGTTTGCGGAGCGCAGATACGCAGTATTTT	CASSLRSADTQYF
-	TRBV5-1	-	TRBJ1-5	TGCGCCAGCAGCTTGGACTACAGGGTCGGGCAGCCCCAGCATTTT	CASSLDYRVGQPQHF
once	TRBV5-8	-	TRBJ1-5	TGTGCCAGCAGCTTAATCCAGGATCAGCCCCAGCATTTT	CASSLIQDQPQHF
-	TRBV11-3	TRBD1	TRBJ2-7	TGTGCCAGCAGTCTTGGGGACAGGGTGTACTTC	CASSLGDRVYF
-	TRBV18	-	TRBJ1-4	TGTGCCAGCTCACCACGCGTCAATACGGAGGAAAAACTGTTTTTT	CASSPRVNTEEKLFF
-	TRBV4-1	TRBD2	TRBJ2-5	TGCGCCAGCAGCCAAATTAGCGGGAGGGGATCCGCGGCCCTTGGAGAGACCCAGTACTTC	CASSQISGRGSAALGETQYF
-	TRBV28	-	TRBJ2-7	TGTGCCAGCAGTTTAGTCGGGCAGGGTGTGTACGAGCAGTACTTC	CASSLVGQGVYEQYF
-	TRBV5-4	TRBD2	TRBJ2-7	TGTGCCAGCAGCTTGAGCGGGAAACCCTACGAGCAGTACTTC	CASSLSGKPYEQYF
-	TRBV18	-	TRBJ1-4	TGTGCCACAAATACCGGGACTGTTAATGAAAAACTGTTTTTT	CATNTGTVNEKLFF
few	TRBV5-6	-	TRBJ1-1	TGTGCCAGCAGCCCGCCAGGGGCAAACACTGAAGCTTTCTTT	CASSPPGANTEAFF
few	TRBV29-1	TRBD1	TRBJ1-1	TGCAGCGTTGTTCAGGGGGCGACATCTGAAGCTTTCTTT	CSVVQGATSEAFF
-	TRBV7-6	-	TRBJ2-5	TGTGCCAGCAGCTTAGGCGGGATCGAAGAGACCCAGTACTTC	CASSLGGIEETQYF
once	TRBV10-3	-	TRBJ2-2	TGTGCCATCAGTGAGACAGGGACCGACACCGGGGAGCTGTTTTTT	CAISETGTDTGELFF
-	TRBV6-4	-	TRBJ2-7	TGTGCCAGCAGTGACTCGGGGGGGCGCGAGCAGTACTTC	CASSDSGGREQYF
-	TRBV27	TRBD1	TRBJ1-6	TGTGCCAGCAGTTTATCCCCCACAGGGGGCCGACCACCCCTCCACTTT	CASSLSPTGGRPPLHF
-	TRBV10-3	-	TRBJ1-6	TGTGCCATCAGAGGCAGGGCGGATTCACCCCTCCACTTT	CAIRGRADSPLHF
-	TRBV11-2	-	TRBJ1-2	TGTGCCAGCAGCCCAGATAGCAGGGCCCAGTCTGACTATGGCTACACCTTC	CASSPDSRAQSDYGYTF
-	TRBV28	TRBD1	TRBJ1-2	TGTGCCAGCAGTTTATCTGGGACAGGGAACTATGGCTACACCTTC	CASSLSGTGNYGYTF
-	TRBV28	TRBD1	TRBJ1-6	TGTGCCGCAAGGGGGCATTCACCCCTCCACTTT	CAARGHSPLHF
-	TRBV19	-	TRBJ2-1	TGTGCCAGTAGACGCTCCAACAGGGACAATGAGCAGTTCTTC	CASRRSNRDNEQFF
-	TRBV30	-	TRBJ1-4	TGTGCCTGGAAGGGGGGGGATAGTGAAAAACTGTTTTTT	CAWKGGDSEKLFF
-	TRBV19	-	TRBJ1-2	TGTGCCAGTAGTATAGACCCGATCGAACACATGAATGGCTACACCTTC	CASSIDPIEHMNGYTF
-	TRBV27	TRBD1	TRBJ1-2	TGTGCCAGGACCGCCCACCCCAGGGGGCGCGGGTATGGCTACACCTTC	CARTAHPRGRGYGYTF
-	TRBV28	-	TRBJ1-2	TGTGCCAGCAGTTTATTCTTAGTCGGACAGTGGCCTATGAACGGCTACACCTTC	CASSLFLVGQWPMNGYTF
-	TRBV5-5	-	TRBJ1-2	TGTGCCAGCAGCCCGGGAGGAGGTGACTATGGCTACACCTTC	CASSPGGGDYGYTF
-	TRBV6-1	-	TRBJ2-5	TGCCTCACGCAGGGCCAAGAGACCCAGTACTTC	CLTQGQETQYF
-	TRBV5-1	TRBD1	TRBJ2-2	TGCGCCAGCCGAAACAGGGGGGCGAACACCGGGGAGCTGTTTTTT	CASRNRGANTGELFF
-	TRBV7-8	-	TRBJ1-4	TGTGCCAGCAGCCCTAAATTCAAGAATTGGGCAAAACTGTTTTTT	CASSPKFKNWAKLFF
-	TRBV11-1	TRBD1	TRBJ2-5	TGTGCCAGCAGCCCGGGACAGGGTTTATCCCAAGAGACCCAGTACTTC	CASSPGQGLSQETQYF
-	TRBV27	-	TRBJ1-2	TGTGCCAGCAGTTTATATAGCAGGGGTCTGTTCCACTATGGCTACACCTTC	CASSLYSRGLFHYGYTF
once	TRBV29-1	TRBD1	TRBJ2-5	TGCAGCGTTGTTAACAGGGGGCAAGAGACCCAGTACTTC	CSVVNRGQETQYF
-	TRBV9	-	TRBJ1-2	TGTGCCAGCCGACAGGTCCCTAACTATGGCTACACCTTC	CASRQVPNYGYTF
-	TRBV4-1	-	TRBJ1-4	TGCGCCAGCAGCCCCTACGGGGAAAAACTGTTTTTT	CASSPYGEKLFF
once	TRBV11-3	-	TRBJ2-5	TGTGCCAGCAGCTCAGGGGCGGTGGAGACCCAGTACTTC	CASSSGAVETQYF